Shown below are 17 T cell receptor beta chains from a single sample sequenced in a study of memory CD4+ T cells and cytomegalovirus serostatus. The sort gate was single viable CD3+CD4+CD8-CD45RO+ cells for memory CD4+ T cells. Method: immunoSEQ multiplex PCR; TCRdb's copy keeps in-frame clones and lacks some. The sample shows approximately 50,000 clones, around three quarters of them seen only once. Sequenced input: memory CD4+ T cells from blood. The receptors were gathered from an adult in good health and CMV-seropositive.

The rearrangement uses TRBV7-2 and TRBJ2-5, with no clear D. CDR3 length: 14 residues. CDR1 SGHTA and CDR2 FQGNSA come from the germline V gene. The V end was cut by 6 bases, the J end by 5 bases, with 16 bases between. This CDR3 reads CASSPMPGSETQYF. Here the CDR3 DNA reads TGTGCCAGCAGTCCGATGCCCGGATCCGAGACCCAGTACTTC.

The rearrangement links TRBV2 to TRBJ1-5; 8 bases line up with TRBD1. The ends lost 5 bases at V and 2 bases at J; junction bases unmatched: 5. The germline gives CDR1 SNHLY, CDR2 FYNNEI. The CDR3 covers 15 residues. The CDR3, as DNA: TGTGCCAGCAGTTCGGACAGGGTAGGCAATCAGCCCCAGCATTTT. Amino acid sequence: CASSSDRVGNQPQHF.

This chain uses TRBV9 with TRBJ2-7; 8 bases agree with TRBD2. Germline CDR1 and CDR2: SGDLS and YYNGEE. V was pared by 4 bases and J by 2 bases, with 14 bases of the junction left unmatched. The CDR3 is made up of 17 amino acids. As DNA, the CDR3 is TGTGCCAGCAGCTTCTCTCACCTAGCGGGTCGCACCTACGAGCAGTACGTC. Encoded protein: CASSFSHLAGRTYEQYV.

This chain uses TRBV30 with TRBJ2-2; tentatively, D is TRBD2 (6 bases). Germline V gene data show CDR1 as GTSNPN and CDR2 as SVGIG (reference sequence). This CDR3 spans 12 amino acids. The V end lost 6 bases, the J end lost 3 bases, and 8 bases lay between the germline ends. CDR3 nucleotides: TGTGCCTGTAGCGGTTACACCGGGGAGCTGTTTTTT. Residues: CACSGYTGELFF.

This clone was seen repeatedly, ten times or more. The chain carries TRBV29-1 and TRBJ2-1; D gene unclear. Germline CDR1 and CDR2: SQVTM and ANQGSEA. The CDR3 totals 13 residues. V was pared by 6 bases and J by 7 bases, with 16 bases between. In DNA, the CDR3 is TGCAGCGTCGCCGAGCGTCCGGATAATGAGCAGTTCTTC. Its translation is CSVAERPDNEQFF.

V usage is TRBV18 and J usage is TRBJ2-5; 8 positions agree with TRBD2. Germline loops: CDR1 KGHSH, CDR2 LQKENI. This CDR3 is built from 15 residues. V was pared by 6 bases and J by 2 bases, with 8 bases of the junction left unmatched. The CDR3, as DNA: TGTGCCAGCTCCCCGACTAGCGCACGACAAGAGACCCAGTACTTC. Translating it yields CASSPTSARQETQYF.

The rearrangement links TRBV27 to TRBJ1-1; tentative D call: TRBD1 (5 bases). The germline gives CDR1 MNHEY, CDR2 SMNVEV (reference sequence). The CDR3 runs 15 residues. V was cut by 5 bases and J by 1 base, with 14 bases left in between. DNA of the CDR3: TGTGCCAGCAGTCCCGGGCGGGGGTCGAACACTGAAGCTTTCTTT. Its translation: CASSPGRGSNTEAFF.

CDR3 coding DNA: TGCAGTGCTAGAGAGCAGAAACTGTTTTTT. Translated: CSAREQKLFF. The genes are TRBV20-1 and TRBJ1-4; D unresolved. This CDR3 is built from 10 residues. CDR1 DFQATT and CDR2 SNEGSKA come from the germline V gene (reference sequence). V was trimmed by 0 bases and J by 11 bases, leaving 4 bases between them.

This clone occurred a few times. The chain joins TRBV29-1 to TRBJ1-1, with D possibly matching TRBD1 (5 bases). This CDR3 region has 13 residues. Trimming shortened V by 4 bases and J by 0 bases, and 9 bases separated the two germline ends. Germline CDR1 and CDR2: SQVTM and ANQGSEA. CDR3 nucleotides: TGCAGCGTTGTAGACAGTTTGAACACTGAAGCTTTCTTT. Translated: CSVVDSLNTEAFF. The full variable domain, its missing parts supplied by reference TRBV29-1 and TRBJ1-1, is SAVISQKPSRDICQRGTSLTIQCQVDSQVTMMFWYRQQPGQSLTLIATANQGSEATYESGFVIDKFPISRPNLTFSTLTVSNMSPEDSSIYLCSVVDSLNTEAFFGQGTRLTVV.

The rearrangement joins TRBV4-2 to TRBJ2-5; the D is unclear. Trimming took off 1 base at V and 1 base at J, with 13 bases between the two ends. Germline loops: CDR1 LGHNA, CDR2 YNFKEQ. The CDR3 covers 16 residues. CDR3 DNA: TGTGCCAGCAGCCAAGGTAGCTCCGGATTCCAAGAGACCCAGTACTTC. It translates to CASSQGSSGFQETQYF.

This clone was detected a few times. The chain recombines TRBV5-1 with TRBJ2-6, with D possibly being TRBD1 (6 bases). Germline loops: CDR1 SGHRS, CDR2 YFSETQ. This CDR3 has 16 residues. Between the trimmed V and J ends, which lost 0 bases and 0 bases, there was a span of 7 bases. The CDR3 loop reads CASSLEGVSGANVLTF. CDR3 bases: TGCGCCAGCAGCTTGGAGGGGGTCTCTGGGGCCAACGTCCTGACTTTC.

This rearrangement joins TRBV18 to TRBJ2-5; D ambiguous. The V end lost 6 bases, the J end lost 6 bases, and 5 bases lay between the germline ends. Germline values: CDR1 KGHSH, CDR2 LQKENI. The CDR3 runs 10 residues. Here the CDR3 DNA reads TGTGCCAGCTCCGAACAGACCCAGTACTTC. Amino acids: CASSEQTQYF. Combining the CDR3 with reference TRBV18 and TRBJ2-5 gives the whole variable domain NAGVMQNPRHLVRRRGQEARLRCSPMKGHSHVYWYRQLPEEGLKFMVYLQKENIIDESGMPKERFSAEFPKEGPSILRIQQVVRGDSAAYFCASSEQTQYFGPGTRLLVL.

V usage is TRBV7-3 and J usage is TRBJ2-2, with unresolved D. Per the germline V gene, CDR1 is SGHTA and CDR2 is FQGTGA. Trimming left V 5 bases short and J 6 bases short, with 7 bases between. The CDR3 totals 12 residues. CDR3 protein: CASSHGAGELFF. CDR3 in DNA: TGTGCCAGCAGCCATGGGGCCGGGGAGCTGTTTTTT. Combining the CDR3 with reference TRBV7-3 and TRBJ2-2 gives the whole variable domain GAGVSQTPSNKVTEKGKYVELRCDPISGHTALYWYRQSLGQGPEFLIYFQGTGAADDSGLPNDRFFAVRPEGSVSTLKIQRTERGDSAVYLCASSHGAGELFFGEGSRLTVL.

The V call is TRBV11-2, the J call TRBJ2-3; 7 nucleotides match TRBD1. CDR3 size: 15 residues. V was clipped by 5 bases and J by 1 base; unmatched bases: 6. Germline V lookup: CDR1 SGHAT, CDR2 FQNNGV. CDR3 protein: CASSLDRVGTDTQYF. The CDR3 DNA follows: TGTGCCAGCAGCCTCGACAGGGTCGGCACAGATACGCAGTATTTT.

In this sample, this clone turned up once. The rearrangement uses TRBV28 and TRBJ2-2; TRBD2 matches at 8 bases. This CDR3 has 15 amino acids. In germline, CDR1 is MDHEN, CDR2 SYDVKM. V shed 8 bases and J 6 bases; nucleotides not matched to a gene: 11. CDR3 in amino acids: CASGLGLAGSGELFF. In DNA form, the CDR3 reads TGTGCCAGCGGCCTGGGGCTAGCGGGTTCCGGGGAGCTGTTTTTT. Based on the CDR3 plus reference TRBV28 and TRBJ2-2, the full variable domain is DVKVTQSSRYLVKRTGEKVFLECVQDMDHENMFWYRQDPGLGLRLIYFSYDVKMKEKGDIPEGYSVSREKKERFSLILESASTNQTSMYLCASGLGLAGSGELFFGEGSRLTVL.

The J gene is TRBJ1-2, the V gene TRBV29-1; D is perhaps TRBD1 (6 bases). V lost 3 bases and J 8 bases, leaving 19 bases between the germline ends. From germline, CDR1 is SQVTM and CDR2 ANQGSEA. The CDR3 totals 14 residues. Written as DNA, the CDR3 is TGCAGCGTTGAGTTATCCGGGGGCGCTAGGGGCTACACCTTC. This encodes CSVELSGGARGYTF.

The chain recombines TRBV5-1 with TRBJ2-3, with a tentative D call TRBD2 (5 bases). Trimming left V 0 bases short and J 2 bases short, with 13 bases between. The CDR3 sequence is 16 residues long. Germline values: CDR1 SGHRS, CDR2 YFSETQ. Here the CDR3 reads CASSLVGSGLTDTQYF. The DNA of the CDR3 is TGCGCCAGCAGCTTGGTGGGGAGCGGACTCACAGATACGCAGTATTTT.